The sequence of this TCR beta chain was determined in a study of CD8 T cells in ankylosing spondylitis. Trimming shortened V by 7 bases and J by 6 bases, and 14 bases separated the two germline ends. The CDR3 is made up of 13 amino acids. Germline CDR1 is MGHDK and CDR2 is SYGVNS. To note about this clonotype: Antigen unknown.

General study results and limits: A TCR beta motif made of several highly homologous variants seemed typical of ankylosing spondylitis blood. Matched ankylosing spondylitis synovial fluid reportedly contained a significantly enriched population of disease-linked clones.

The authors made TCR beta libraries by quantitative 5'-RACE with molecular barcodes. MiXCR was run by TCRdb on the 5' RACE reads, yielding one entry per CDR3 protein. The data hold some 250,000 distinct CDR3 sequences, with 20% to 30% observed a single time. This chain connects TRBV25-1 to TRBJ2-3, with D uncertain. The sequencing sample was made of blood, either unsorted or a sorted T cell fraction (not recorded which). The sequence came from a male donor with ankylosing spondylitis or in good health (not recorded which). The CDR3 here is CASTRPGSDTQYF. DNA of the CDR3: TGTGCCAGCACCCGACCCGGGTCGGATACGCAGTATTTT.